A selection of T cell receptor beta chains follows, all from one sample in a study of T cell repertoires in cytomegalovirus infection. MiXCR, applied by TCRdb to the reads, yields one record per CDR3 protein. This sample carries about 300,000 distinct CDR3 sequences, about 8.8% of them seen once, and the ten largest clones take more than 2.5%. Sequenced input: PBMCs. Every receptor here comes from a human donor in good health (CMV status not recorded). Some clones in this sample may be carry-over from other donors' samples. Each CDR3 is given with its conserved first and last residue. Each record gives: D gene, J gene, V gene, clone size, CDR3 DNA, CDR3 protein. A D gene is named only where the DNA matches it firmly. Not every row has a clone size; where given, it reads once, few, many or a size class.

>-|TRBJ2-6|TRBV6-5|many
TGTGCCAGCAGTTACGAGGGACGGCCCAGCTCTGGGGCCAACGTCCTGACTTTC
CASSYEGRPSSGANVLTF
>TRBD1|TRBJ1-5|TRBV12-3/TRBV12-4|many
TGTGCCAGCAGTCCAGAGACAGGGGGTCAGCCCCAGCATTTT
CASSPETGGQPQHF
>TRBD2|TRBJ2-1|TRBV7-2|many
TGTGCCAGCAGCTCCCCCCCTGGGGGGGGGGTCTGGTTAGATAAGCAGTTCTTC
CASSSPPGGGVWLDKQFF
>-|TRBJ2-1|TRBV29-1|-
TGCAGCCTCACGTCGCGAGGGCAGGGCTCCTACAATGAGCAGTTCTTC
CSLTSRGQGSYNEQFF
>-|TRBJ1-5|TRBV7-8|many
TGTGCCAGCAGCTTAGAATACAGGTCGAATCAGCCCCAGCATTTT
CASSLEYRSNQPQHF
>-|TRBJ2-3|TRBV28|many
TGTGCCAGCAGTCTCATTGGTAGGAGCACAGATACGCAGTATTTT
CASSLIGRSTDTQYF
>TRBD2|TRBJ2-7|TRBV20-1|many
TGCAGTGCTAGAGATCTGCGGGGGACGAAGCAGTACTTC
CSARDLRGTKQYF
>-|TRBJ1-2|TRBV7-2|many
TGTGCCAGCACTCCAAAGGGAGCAGGGGCCAGTAGGATCTATGGCTACACCTTC
CASTPKGAGASRIYGYTF
>TRBD1|TRBJ2-7|TRBV10-3|many
TGTGCCATCAGTGAGTCGCCAGGGGGCCATTACGAGCAGTACTTC
CAISESPGGHYEQYF
>-|TRBJ1-1|TRBV13|-
TGTGCCAGCAGCAAGGGGACTCCCCAGCCTGAAGCTTTCTTT
CASSKGTPQPEAFF
>TRBD2|TRBJ2-3|TRBV28|many
TGTGCCAGCATAGCGGGGGGGCCTATTAGCACAGATACGCAGTATTTT
CASIAGGPISTDTQYF
>TRBD1|TRBJ1-2|TRBV20-1|many
TGCAGTGCTAGTGGGACAGGGAGAAGTGGCTACACCTTC
CSASGTGRSGYTF
>TRBD2|TRBJ2-1|TRBV6-5|many
TGTGCCAGCAGTTACTTAGCCCTAGCGGGTTCCCCCTGGGATGAGCAGTTCTTC
CASSYLALAGSPWDEQFF
>-|TRBJ2-2|TRBV4-2|many
TGTGCCAGCAGCCCTGAGGACAGTCTCCTGTCCGTCACCGGGGAGCTGTTTTTT
CASSPEDSLLSVTGELFF
>-|TRBJ2-1|TRBV5-1|-
TGCGCCAGCAGCTTAACAACTTCCTCCTACAATGAGCAGTTCTTC
CASSLTTSSYNEQFF
>-|TRBJ2-1|TRBV5-4|many
TGTGCCAGCAGCTTGGAACGGGCCAATGAGCAGTTCTTC
CASSLERANEQFF
>-|TRBJ1-1|TRBV20-1|many
TGCAGTGCTTTCGAGGACCTTTTCCACTTT
CSAFEDLFHF
>-|TRBJ2-1|TRBV11-2|few
TGTGCCAGCAGCTTAGAGGGGGCGGGGTACAATGAGCAGTTCTTC
CASSLEGAGYNEQFF
>-|TRBJ1-2|TRBV29-1|many
TGCAGCGTTGAAGACGCGGTCTACAACTATGGCTACACCTTC
CSVEDAVYNYGYTF
>-|TRBJ2-1|TRBV12-3/TRBV12-4|few
TGTGCCAGCAGATTTAGCGTTACTAACAATGAGCAGTTCTTC
CASRFSVTNNEQFF
>-|TRBJ1-1|TRBV7-2|many
TGTGCCAGCAGCTTATCCCGGCATTCGGCTGAAGCTTTCTTT
CASSLSRHSAEAFF
>TRBD1|TRBJ2-3|TRBV7-6|many
TGTGCCAGCAGCTTCGGCGGACAGGGGTCAGATACGCAGTATTTT
CASSFGGQGSDTQYF
>-|TRBJ2-5|TRBV20-1|many
TGCAGTGCACCGAAACAGCCCCAAGAGACCCAGTACTTC
CSAPKQPQETQYF